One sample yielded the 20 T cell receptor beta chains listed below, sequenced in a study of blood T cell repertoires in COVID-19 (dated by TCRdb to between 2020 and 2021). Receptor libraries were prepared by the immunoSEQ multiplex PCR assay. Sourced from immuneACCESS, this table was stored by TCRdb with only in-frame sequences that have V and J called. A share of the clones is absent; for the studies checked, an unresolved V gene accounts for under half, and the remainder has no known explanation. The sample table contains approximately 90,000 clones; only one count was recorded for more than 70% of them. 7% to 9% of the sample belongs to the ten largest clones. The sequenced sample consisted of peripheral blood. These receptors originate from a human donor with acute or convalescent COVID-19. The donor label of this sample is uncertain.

This CDR3 is CASSAPERGTEAFF. For the CDR3, the DNA is TGTGCCAGCAGCGCTCCGGAACGGGGAACTGAAGCTTTCTTT. The rearrangement uses TRBV4-2 and TRBJ1-1; unclear D gene. The CDR3 runs 14 residues. V lost 5 bases to trimming and J lost 5 bases, with 15 bases between them. Germline-derived CDR1 and CDR2 are LGHNA and YNFKEQ.

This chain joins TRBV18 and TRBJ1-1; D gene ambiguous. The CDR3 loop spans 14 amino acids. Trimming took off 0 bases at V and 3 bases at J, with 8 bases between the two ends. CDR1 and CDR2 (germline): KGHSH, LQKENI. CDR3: CASSPPWRDTEAFF. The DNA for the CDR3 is TGTGCCAGCTCACCACCGTGGAGGGACACTGAAGCTTTCTTT.

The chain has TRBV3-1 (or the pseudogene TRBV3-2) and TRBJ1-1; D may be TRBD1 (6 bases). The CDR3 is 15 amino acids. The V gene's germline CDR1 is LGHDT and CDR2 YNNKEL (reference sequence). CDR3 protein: CAPVDRRGTNTEAFF. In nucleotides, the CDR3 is TGTGCTCCGGTGGACAGAAGGGGTACGAACACTGAAGCTTTCTTT.

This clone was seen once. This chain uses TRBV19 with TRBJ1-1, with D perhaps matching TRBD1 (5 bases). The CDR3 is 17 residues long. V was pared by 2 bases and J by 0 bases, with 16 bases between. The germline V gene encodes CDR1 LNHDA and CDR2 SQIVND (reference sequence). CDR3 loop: CASSIPAGSSMNTEAFF. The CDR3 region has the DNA TGTGCCAGTAGTATACCGGCAGGGTCAAGCATGAACACTGAAGCTTTCTTT.

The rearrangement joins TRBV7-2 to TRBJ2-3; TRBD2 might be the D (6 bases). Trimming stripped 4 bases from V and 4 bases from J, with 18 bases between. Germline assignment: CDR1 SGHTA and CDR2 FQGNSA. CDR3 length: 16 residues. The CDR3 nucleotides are TGTGCCAGCAGCTCGTTGGGACTTGGATACTCAGATACGCAGTATTTT. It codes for CASSSLGLGYSDTQYF. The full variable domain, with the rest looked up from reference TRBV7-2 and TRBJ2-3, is GAGVSQSPSNKVTEKGKDVELRCDPISGHTALYWYRQSLGQGLEFLIYFQGNSAPDKSGLPSDRFSAERTGGSVSTLTIQRTQQEDSAVYLCASSSLGLGYSDTQYFGPGTRLTVL.

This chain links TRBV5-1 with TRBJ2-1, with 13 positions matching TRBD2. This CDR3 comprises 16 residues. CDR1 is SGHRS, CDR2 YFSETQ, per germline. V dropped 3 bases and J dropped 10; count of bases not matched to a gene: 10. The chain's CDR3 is CASSSSGLAGAWEQFF. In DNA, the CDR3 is TGCGCCAGCAGCTCCAGCGGACTAGCGGGGGCATGGGAGCAGTTCTTC.

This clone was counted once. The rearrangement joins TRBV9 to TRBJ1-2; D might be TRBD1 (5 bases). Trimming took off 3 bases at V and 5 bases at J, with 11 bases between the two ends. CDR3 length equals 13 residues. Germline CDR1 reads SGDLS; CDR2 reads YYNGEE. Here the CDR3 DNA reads TGTGCCAGCAGCGCCCAGGGTCCTTATGGCTACACCTTC. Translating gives CASSAQGPYGYTF.

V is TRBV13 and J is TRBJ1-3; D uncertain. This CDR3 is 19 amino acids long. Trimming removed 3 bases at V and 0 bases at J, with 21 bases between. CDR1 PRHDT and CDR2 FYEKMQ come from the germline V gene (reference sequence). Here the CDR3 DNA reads TGTGCCAGCAGCTTTAATTTCGGAGCGTACACGAGCTCTGGAAACACCATATATTTT. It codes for CASSFNFGAYTSSGNTIYF.

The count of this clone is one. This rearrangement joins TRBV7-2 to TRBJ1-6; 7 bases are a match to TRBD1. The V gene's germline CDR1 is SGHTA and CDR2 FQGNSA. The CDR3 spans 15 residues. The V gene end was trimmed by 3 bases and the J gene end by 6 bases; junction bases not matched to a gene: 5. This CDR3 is CASSFRTGSNSPLHF. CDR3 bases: TGTGCCAGCAGCTTCCGGACAGGATCTAATTCACCCCTCCACTTT.

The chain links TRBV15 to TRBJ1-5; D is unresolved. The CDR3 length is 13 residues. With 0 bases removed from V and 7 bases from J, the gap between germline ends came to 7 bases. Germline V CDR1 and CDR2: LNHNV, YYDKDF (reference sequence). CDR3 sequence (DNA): TGTGCCACCAGCAGAGATTCCAGGCAGCCCCAGCATTTT. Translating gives CATSRDSRQPQHF.

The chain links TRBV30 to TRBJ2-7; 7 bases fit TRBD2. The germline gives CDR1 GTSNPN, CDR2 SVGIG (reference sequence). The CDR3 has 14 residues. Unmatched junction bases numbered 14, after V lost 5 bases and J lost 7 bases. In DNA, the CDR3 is TGTGCCTGGGAGCTGGGGACTACTGTGAGGGAGCAGTACTTC. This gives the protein CAWELGTTVREQYF.

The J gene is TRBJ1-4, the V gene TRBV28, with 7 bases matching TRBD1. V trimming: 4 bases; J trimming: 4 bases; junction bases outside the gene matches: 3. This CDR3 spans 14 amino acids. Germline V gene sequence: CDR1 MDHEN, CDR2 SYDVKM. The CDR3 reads CASSSGQYNEKLFF. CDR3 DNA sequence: TGTGCCAGCAGTTCGGGACAGTATAATGAAAAACTGTTTTTT.

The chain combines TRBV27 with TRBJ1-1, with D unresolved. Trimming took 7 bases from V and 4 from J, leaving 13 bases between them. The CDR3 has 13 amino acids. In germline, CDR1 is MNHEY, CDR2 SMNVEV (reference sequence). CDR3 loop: CASTTPPGTEAFF. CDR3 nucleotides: TGTGCCAGCACCACTCCCCCCGGCACTGAAGCTTTCTTT.

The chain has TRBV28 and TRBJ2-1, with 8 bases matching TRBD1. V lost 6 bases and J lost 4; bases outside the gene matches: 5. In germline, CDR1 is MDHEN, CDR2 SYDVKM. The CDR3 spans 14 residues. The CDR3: CASRPRDRYNEQFF. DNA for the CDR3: TGTGCCAGCAGACCCCGGGACAGGTACAATGAGCAGTTCTTC. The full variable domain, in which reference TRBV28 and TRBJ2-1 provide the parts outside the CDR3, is DVKVTQSSRYLVKRTGEKVFLECVQDMDHENMFWYRQDPGLGLRLIYFSYDVKMKEKGDIPEGYSVSREKKERFSLILESASTNQTSMYLCASRPRDRYNEQFFGPGTRLTVL.

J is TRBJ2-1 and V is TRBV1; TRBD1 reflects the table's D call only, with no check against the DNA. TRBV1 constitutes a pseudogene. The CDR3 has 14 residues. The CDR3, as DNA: TGCACCAGCAGCCAGGAGGGACAGGGTGGTGAGCAGTTCTTC. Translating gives CTSSQEGQGGEQFF.

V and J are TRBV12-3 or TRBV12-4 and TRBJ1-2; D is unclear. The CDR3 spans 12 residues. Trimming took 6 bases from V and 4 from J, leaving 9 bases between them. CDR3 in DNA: TGTGCCAGCAGCCCGACGGGCTATGGCTACACCTTC. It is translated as CASSPTGYGYTF.

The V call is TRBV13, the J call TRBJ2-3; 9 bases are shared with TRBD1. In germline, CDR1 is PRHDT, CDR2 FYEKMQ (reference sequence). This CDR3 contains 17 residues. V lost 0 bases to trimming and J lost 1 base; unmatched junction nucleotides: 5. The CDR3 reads CASSLGGTGPRTDTQYF. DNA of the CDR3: TGTGCCAGCAGCTTAGGGGGGACAGGGCCGCGCACAGATACGCAGTATTTT. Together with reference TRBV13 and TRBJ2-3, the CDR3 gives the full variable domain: AAGVIQSPRHLIKEKRETATLKCYPIPRHDTVYWYQQGPGQDPQFLISFYEKMQSDKGSIPDRFSAQQFSDYHSELNMSSLELGDSALYFCASSLGGTGPRTDTQYFGPGTRLTVL.

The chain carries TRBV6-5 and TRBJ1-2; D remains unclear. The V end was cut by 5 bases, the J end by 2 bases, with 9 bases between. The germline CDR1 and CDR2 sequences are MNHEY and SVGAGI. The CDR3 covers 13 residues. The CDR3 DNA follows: TGTGCCAGCAGTATGGGCAGAAACTATGGCTACACCTTC. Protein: CASSMGRNYGYTF.

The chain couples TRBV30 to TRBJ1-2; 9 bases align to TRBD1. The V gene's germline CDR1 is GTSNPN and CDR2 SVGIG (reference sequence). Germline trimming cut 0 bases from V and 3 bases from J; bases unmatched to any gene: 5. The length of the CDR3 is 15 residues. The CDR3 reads CAWSVGTGFYYGYTF. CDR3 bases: TGTGCCTGGAGTGTAGGGACAGGGTTTTACTATGGCTACACCTTC.

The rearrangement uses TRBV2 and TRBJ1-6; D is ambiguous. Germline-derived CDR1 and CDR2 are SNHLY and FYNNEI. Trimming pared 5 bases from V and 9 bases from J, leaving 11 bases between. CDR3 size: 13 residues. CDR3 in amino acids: CASSTRRGSPLHF. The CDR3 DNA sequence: TGTGCCAGCAGTACTCGCAGAGGTTCACCCCTCCACTTT.